What follows are 22 T cell receptor beta chains derived from one specimen sequenced in a study of CD8+CD57+ T cells in acquired aplastic anemia. Profiling of TCR beta VDJ combinations and CDR3 sequences used genomic DNA as template. TCRdb re-called the reads through MiXCR, storing one row per CDR3 protein. The sample shows 400,000 to 450,000 distinct CDR3 sequences, 55% to 75% of them seen only once. Input material: sorted CD4+, CD8+, or CD8+CD57+ T cells (not recorded which) from PBMCs. The source is a human donor in good health, serving as a control.

J is TRBJ2-7 and V is TRBV9, with a possible D match to TRBD2 (7 bases). This CDR3 is 16 amino acids long. CDR1 is SGDLS, CDR2 YYNGEE, per germline. V was pared by 0 bases and J by 8 bases, with 21 bases between. The CDR3 protein is CASSVGAAGDTDKQYF. As DNA, the CDR3 is TGTGCCAGCAGCGTAGGGGCGGCGGGGGACACAGATAAGCAGTACTTC.

This clonotype was recorded at least ten times. This chain joins TRBV11-2 and TRBJ1-3, with D maybe TRBD1 (5 bases). Germline assignment: CDR1 SGHAT and CDR2 FQNNGV. The CDR3 sequence is 14 residues long. Trimming removed 1 base from V and 12 bases from J, with 16 bases in between. In nucleotides, the CDR3 is TGTGCCAGCAGCTTAGTGGGGCACACAGGCAGCATATATTTT. It yields the protein CASSLVGHTGSIYF.

This clonotype was observed a single time. This chain links TRBV12-3 or TRBV12-4 with TRBJ2-2; TRBD2 aligns across 8 bases. The CDR3 runs to 15 residues. The V segment lost 6 bases and the J segment 2 bases; nucleotides outside the gene matches: 5. The CDR3 loop is CASSPAGVNTGELFF. CDR3 bases: TGTGCCAGCAGCCCAGCGGGGGTCAACACCGGGGAGCTGTTTTTT.

This chain uses TRBV2 with TRBJ2-7; a weak D match, TRBD1 (6 bases). Germline V lookup: CDR1 SNHLY, CDR2 FYNNEI. This CDR3 has 14 amino acids. V gave up 10 bases and J gave up 11 bases, with 27 bases separating them. The CDR3 spells CATSRVLRDTQEYF. In DNA form, the CDR3 reads TGTGCCACCAGCAGAGTTCTCAGGGACACGCAGGAGTACTTC.

There are a few counts of this clonotype. This chain connects TRBV20-1 to TRBJ2-1, with unresolved D. Looked up from germline, CDR1 is DFQATT and CDR2 is SNEGSKA (reference sequence). Trimming took 5 bases from V and 9 from J, leaving 5 bases between them. The CDR3 totals 9 residues. The CDR3 is CSAGVEQFF. Written as DNA, the CDR3 is TGCAGTGCTGGAGTTGAGCAGTTCTTC.

This clonotype was observed at least ten times. The chain combines TRBV5-1 with TRBJ2-3; D possibly corresponds to TRBD2 (5 bases). CDR1 is SGHRS and CDR2 is YFSETQ in the germline V gene. Trimming took off 4 bases at V and 6 bases at J, with 9 bases between the two ends. This CDR3 is 12 amino acids long. DNA of the CDR3: TGCGCCAGCAGCCTAGCACAGGATACGCAGTATTTT. Encoded protein: CASSLAQDTQYF.

The V gene is TRBV7-2, the J gene TRBJ2-2, with D perhaps TRBD2 (7 bases). Trimming removed 5 bases at V and 4 bases at J, with 17 bases between. The CDR3 has 16 amino acids. Germline V CDR1 and CDR2: SGHTA, FQGNSA. The CDR3: CASSPRGAITTGELFF. Here the CDR3 DNA reads TGTGCCAGCAGCCCCCGGGGGGCCATCACCACCGGGGAGCTGTTTTTT.

In regard to this clonotype: Relative to the germline gene, one junction end is altered; a read error may explain this. This sequence joins TRBV5-6 and TRBJ2-5, with a weak D call TRBD1 (6 bases). Germline CDR1 and CDR2: SGHDT and YYEEEE. The CDR3 runs 14 residues. The CDR3 region has the DNA TGTGCCAGCAGCCGACCGACAGGTCAAGAGACTCAGTACTTC. This sequence encodes CASSRPTGQETQYF. The variable domain in full, with the rest retrieved from reference TRBV5-6 and TRBJ2-5, is DAGVTQSPTHLIKTRGQQVTLRCSPKSGHDTVSWYQQALGQGPQFIFQYYEEEERQRGNFPDRFSGHQFPNYSSELNVNALLLGDSALYLCASSRPTGQETQYFGPGTRLLVL.

Notes on this clonotype: As the CDR3 is not closed by the conserved phenylalanine or tryptophan, this likely results from a read error. It is unclear where the CDR3 begins or ends on the DNA, so no DNA is shown, and the CDR3 is as TCRdb lists it. J is TRBJ2-3 and V is TRBV7-9; the table's D call, TRBD1, has no DNA check behind it. Per the germline V gene, CDR1 is SEHNR and CDR2 is FQNEAQ (reference sequence). The CDR3 region is 12 residues in length, termini included. The CDR3 spells CASSARPGTPYV.

V is TRBV24-1 and J is TRBJ2-3; D may be TRBD1 (7 bases). The J call may be mistaken, given a closer DNA end match to TRBJ2-7. The CDR3 runs 14 residues. The germline V gene encodes CDR1 KGHDR and CDR2 SFDVKD. The CDR3 region is CATSERDSRDAQYF. CDR3 sequence (DNA): TGTGCCACCAGTGAGCGGGACAGTCGCGACGCGCAGTACTTC.

Points on this clonotype: A much larger clone lies a single base off, so this may be a read error. The chain couples TRBV19 to TRBJ2-7, with D perhaps TRBD1 (5 bases). This CDR3 comprises 15 residues. Germline CDR1 and CDR2: LNHDA and SQIVND (reference sequence). V lost 9 bases and J lost 3, with 21 bases in between. Here the CDR3 DNA reads TGTGCCAGCAGCCTCACAAGGGGCGACTTCTACGAGCAGTACTTC. Translating gives CASSLTRGDFYEQYF.

The chain is built from TRBV4-2 and TRBJ2-5, with 10 bases aligning to TRBD2. The length of the CDR3 is 18 residues. Looked up from germline, CDR1 is LGHNA and CDR2 is YNFKEQ. The J segment lost 5 bases and the V segment lost 0 bases, leaving 12 bases of the junction unmatched. CDR3: CASSQDGAGGLQYETQYF. Written as DNA, the CDR3 is TGTGCCAGCAGCCAAGATGGAGCGGGGGGGCTTCAATATGAGACCCAGTACTTC.

About this clonotype itself: Because the CDR3 is missing its conserved closing phenylalanine or tryptophan, this is likely a read error. The DNA is omitted, as the CDR3 cannot be located on it reliably, and the CDR3 follows TCRdb's listing. CDR3 loop: CSVKDSLGDGYTFGS. V and J are TRBV29-1 and TRBJ1-6. Per the germline V gene, CDR1 is SQVTM and CDR2 is ANQGSEA. Inclusive of both ends, the CDR3 amounts to 15 amino acids.

About this clonotype itself: Compared with germline, one end of the junction differs, possibly owing to a read error. The rearrangement uses TRBV7-3 and TRBJ1-3; no firm D call. This CDR3 has 14 amino acids. CDR1 and CDR2 from the germline V gene are SGHTA and FQGTGA. CDR3 protein: CASSLAEEARRIVF. CDR3 nucleotides: TGTGCCAGCAGCTTAGCCGAGGAAGCTCGCCGAATAGTATTT.

As regards this clonotype: As the CDR3 is not closed by the conserved phenylalanine or tryptophan, this likely results from a read error. The DNA is omitted, as the CDR3 cannot be located on it reliably, and the CDR3 follows TCRdb's listing. The chain recombines TRBV19 with TRBJ1-5. The CDR3 sequence runs 13 residues, both termini included. CDR1 and CDR2 from the germline V gene are LNHDA and SQIVND (reference sequence). The CDR3 loop reads CASTAQRDQPQQS.

A single count supports this clonotype. This chain links TRBV20-1 with TRBJ1-6; tentatively, D is TRBD1 (6 bases). The CDR3 totals 16 residues. Germline V gene data show CDR1 as DFQATT and CDR2 as SNEGSKA (reference sequence). Trimming stripped 0 bases from V and 5 bases from J, with 14 bases between. In DNA, the CDR3 is TGCAGTGCTAGAGATCGGGGCAGGGGAGATAATTCACCCCTCCACTTT. This translates into CSARDRGRGDNSPLHF.

This chain joins TRBV9 and TRBJ1-2; D remains unclear. The length of the CDR3 is 15 residues. Trimming pared 7 bases from V and 5 bases from J, leaving 21 bases between. Germline V gives CDR1 SGDLS, CDR2 YYNGEE. In nucleotides, the CDR3 is TGTGCCAGCCACCCCACGGCGGGAGACGTTTATGGCTACACCTTC. It codes for CASHPTAGDVYGYTF.

The chain recombines TRBV6-1 with TRBJ1-4, with D maybe TRBD1 (6 bases). The CDR3 totals 13 residues. Germline assignment: CDR1 MNHNS and CDR2 SASEGT. The V end was cut by 7 bases, the J end by 15 bases, with 21 bases between. The CDR3 here is CASTLIEGGRVFF. The DNA of the CDR3 is TGTGCCAGCACCCTCATTGAGGGGGGTCGGGTGTTTTTT.

Remarks on this clonotype: It is likely a read error, because the conserved phenylalanine at the end of the CDR3 is missing. The genes are TRBV9 and TRBJ2-1; D remains unclear. Germline V CDR1 and CDR2: SGDLS, YYNGEE. This CDR3 contains 11 residues. V was shortened by 4 bases and J by 13 bases, with 12 bases between the two germline ends. The CDR3 bases are TGTGCCAGCAGCTTTGAAGAAGGTCAGTTCTAT. Translation gives CASSFEEGQFY.

This rearrangement joins TRBV20-1 to TRBJ2-1, with TRBD2 matching 10 bases. The CDR3 sequence is 15 residues long. Germline V lookup: CDR1 DFQATT, CDR2 SNEGSKA (reference sequence). V lost 2 bases, J lost 8 bases, and 9 bases stayed unmatched. This CDR3 reads CSARSLAGGFDEQFF. The CDR3 region has the DNA TGCAGTGCTAGATCATTAGCGGGGGGTTTCGATGAGCAGTTCTTC.

This clonotype has at least ten counts. The chain joins TRBV6-2 or TRBV6-3 to TRBJ1-4; D not resolved. With 8 bases removed from V and 3 bases from J, the gap between germline ends came to 13 bases. Germline CDR1 and CDR2: MNHEY and SVGEGT. The CDR3 has 14 amino acids. The CDR3 reads CASSQGQSNEKLFF. CDR3 nucleotide sequence: TGTGCCAGCTCCCAAGGGCAGTCTAATGAAAAACTGTTTTTT.

In the case of this clonotype: A read error may account for a junction end that differs from germline. The V gene is TRBV24-1, the J gene TRBJ2-7, with TRBD1 matching 8 bases. Germline values: CDR1 KGHDR, CDR2 SFDVKD. This CDR3 spans 15 amino acids. The CDR3 loop is CATSDTGQGMDEQYF. The CDR3 DNA sequence: TGTGCCACCAGTGACACCGGACAGGGAATGGACGAACAGTACTTC.